Following are 8 T cell receptor beta chains from one sample sequenced in a study of blood T cell repertoires in COVID-19. Sequenced by immunoSEQ multiplex PCR; TCRdb stores in-frame clones only, minus some. The sample includes a few hundred thousand clones, 91% of them seen just once. Sequenced sample: PBMCs or T cells enriched from blood (not recorded which). These receptors all come from a human donor in a cohort exposed to, infected with or recovered from COVID-19 (not recorded which). The donor label of this sample is uncertain.

This clone was seen once. This chain uses TRBV2 with TRBJ1-5; 9 nucleotides line up with TRBD1. Germline V gene data show CDR1 as SNHLY and CDR2 as FYNNEI. This CDR3 comprises 16 residues. Trimming cost V 6 bases and J 2 bases; bases outside gene matches: 8. The CDR3 here is CASRAGTGIGNQPQHF. The CDR3 DNA sequence: TGTGCCAGCAGAGCCGGGACAGGGATAGGCAATCAGCCCCAGCATTTT.

The chain joins TRBV13 to TRBJ2-7, with D uncertain. Germline lookup yields CDR1 PRHDT and CDR2 FYEKMQ (reference sequence). V lost 0 bases, J lost 3 bases, and 12 bases lay in between. The CDR3 length is 15 residues. CDR3 loop: CASSLGLGSSYEQYF. The CDR3 region has the DNA TGTGCCAGCAGCTTAGGGCTAGGCTCAAGCTACGAGCAGTACTTC.

The rearrangement links TRBV20-1 to TRBJ1-2, with 7 bases fitting TRBD1. Germline lookup yields CDR1 DFQATT and CDR2 SNEGSKA (reference sequence). V was clipped by 3 bases and J by 1 base; unmatched bases: 5. The CDR3 runs to 14 residues. The CDR3 DNA reads as TGCAGTGCTAGTGGGGACAGCTATAACTATGGCTACACCTTC. Its protein is CSASGDSYNYGYTF.

The V and J genes are TRBV4-2 and TRBJ1-4; D is uncertain. CDR3 size: 14 residues. V lost 6 bases and J 5 bases, leaving 13 bases between the germline ends. In germline, CDR1 is LGHNA, CDR2 YNFKEQ. CDR3 nucleotide sequence: TGTGCCAGCAGGCCGTCGGGGAAAAATGAAAAACTGTTTTTT. Protein product: CASRPSGKNEKLFF.

The chain has TRBV30 and TRBJ1-2; D uncertain. Germline lookup yields CDR1 GTSNPN and CDR2 SVGIG (reference sequence). V lost 5 bases to trimming and J lost 2 bases, with 6 bases between them. The CDR3 extends over 11 amino acids. The CDR3 region is CAWDRNYGYTF. CDR3 coding DNA: TGTGCCTGGGACCGGAACTATGGCTACACCTTC. The full variable domain, with the rest looked up from reference TRBV30 and TRBJ1-2, is SQTIHQWPATLVQPVGSPLSLECTVEGTSNPNLYWYRQAAGRGLQLLFYSVGIGQISSEVPQNLSASRPQDRQFILSSKKLLLSDSGFYLCAWDRNYGYTFGSGTRLTVV.

CDR3 coding DNA: TGTGCCTGGAGTGGGGGGCCCACAGATACGCAGTATTTT. Translating it yields CAWSGGPTDTQYF. This chain joins TRBV30 and TRBJ2-3; D possibly corresponds to TRBD1 (6 bases). V was trimmed by 1 base and J by 2 bases, leaving 7 bases between them. In germline, CDR1 is GTSNPN, CDR2 SVGIG (reference sequence). The CDR3 spans 13 residues.

J is TRBJ1-4 and V is TRBV5-1, with 8 bases aligning to TRBD1. The V and J ends lost 0 bases and 5 bases, in that order; junction bases with no gene match: 0. Germline CDR1 and CDR2: SGHRS and YFSETQ. The CDR3 runs 14 residues. As DNA, the CDR3 is TGCGCCAGCAGCTTGGGGACAGGGAATGAAAAACTGTTTTTT. Its translation: CASSLGTGNEKLFF.

This rearrangement joins TRBV24-1 to TRBJ1-1; no reliable D call. The germline V gene encodes CDR1 KGHDR and CDR2 SFDVKD. This CDR3 contains 11 residues. V was cut by 5 bases and J by 10 bases, with 10 bases left in between. CDR3 amino acids: CATSGPRGAFF. DNA of the CDR3: TGTGCCACCAGTGGGCCCCGTGGAGCTTTCTTT.